The clone carrying this T cell receptor beta chain was seen a single time. Its specificity is not known. This entry belongs to a study of cytotoxic CD8 clonotypes in ibrutinib-treated CLL. Produced via immunoSEQ multiplex PCR; TCRdb's table is partial and in-frame only. Of about 89,000 clones listed, 70% to 85% were seen once; the top ten hold about 34%. Findings and caveats of the study: Under therapy, public clonotypes either contracted or stayed stable, and they were uncommon.

The receptor's source is a human donor with chronic lymphocytic leukemia. Sequencing was performed on PBMCs, taken after 12 months of ibrutinib treatment.

This chain's CDR3 is CASRNGRGLEAFF. In DNA, the CDR3 is TGTGCCAGCAGAAACGGCAGGGGCCTTGAAGCTTTCTTT. V gene TRBV6-6 combines with J gene TRBJ1-1, with D maybe TRBD1 (6 bases). The V end was cut by 6 bases, the J end by 7 bases, with 15 bases between. The CDR3 length is 13 residues. Germline CDR1 and CDR2: MNHNY and SVGAGI (reference sequence).